Each of the 8 T cell receptor beta chains below was sequenced from the same sample in a study of OX40 agonist ivuxolimab in advanced cancers. Method: immunoSEQ multiplex PCR; TCRdb's copy keeps in-frame clones and lacks some. The table shows approximately 18,000 clones, with approximately 87% occurring only once. The sequences come from CD4+ or CD8+ T cells sorted from blood, collected in a trial of the OX40 agonist ivuxolimab. These receptors originate from an adult with an advanced solid tumor such as melanoma, head and neck, liver or kidney cancer.

This clone was observed once. The rearrangement uses TRBV11-2 and TRBJ2-7, with D hard to call. The CDR3 has 14 amino acids. Trimming took off 8 bases at V and 2 bases at J, with 16 bases between the two ends. Germline CDR1 and CDR2: SGHAT and FQNNGV. CDR3 bases: TGTGCCAGCGGACCTCCCTCACAGCCCTACGAGCAGTACTTC. Its translation: CASGPPSQPYEQYF.

The chain has TRBV2 and TRBJ1-1; TRBD1 matches at 9 bases. Germline CDR1 is SNHLY and CDR2 is FYNNEI. V shed 4 bases, J shed 1 base, and the junction held 1 base outside the gene matches. This CDR3 comprises 14 residues. In DNA form, the CDR3 reads TGTGCCAGCAGTGGGGACAGGGCGAACACTGAAGCTTTCTTT. Amino acids: CASSGDRANTEAFF.

The V and J genes are TRBV11-2 and TRBJ1-1; possible D gene TRBD1, 5 bases. The V end was cut by 5 bases, the J end by 1 base, with 11 bases between. Germline V CDR1 and CDR2: SGHAT, FQNNGV. The CDR3 has 14 amino acids. The CDR3 sequence is CASSVTRGNTEAFF. Here the CDR3 DNA reads TGTGCCAGCAGCGTCACGAGGGGGAACACTGAAGCTTTCTTT.

The rearrangement links TRBV9 to TRBJ2-7; 8 bases match TRBD2. J gave up 0 bases and V 1 base, and 0 bases lay outside the gene matches. The CDR3 is 14 residues long. Looked up from germline, CDR1 is SGDLS and CDR2 is YYNGEE. The CDR3 is CASSVSGGSYEQYF. CDR3 coding DNA: TGTGCCAGCAGCGTAAGCGGGGGCTCCTACGAGCAGTACTTC.

The chain combines TRBV6-1 with TRBJ1-4, with a possible D match to TRBD1 (5 bases). Trimming removed 1 base at V and 5 bases at J, with 11 bases between. There are 15 residues in the CDR3. Germline-derived CDR1 and CDR2 are MNHNS and SASEGT. As DNA, the CDR3 is TGTGCCAGCAGTGAAGTGGGGGGAGCGAATGAAAAACTGTTTTTT. It translates to CASSEVGGANEKLFF.

This clone was counted only a few times. The chain has TRBV7-9 and TRBJ2-3; D call uncertain. The germline CDR1 and CDR2 sequences are SEHNR and FQNEAQ (reference sequence). Trimming removed 5 bases at V and 0 bases at J, with 18 bases between. The CDR3 totals 17 residues. The CDR3 protein is CASSGRSQVRSTDTQYF. The CDR3 region has the DNA TGTGCCAGCAGCGGCCGAAGCCAGGTTCGAAGCACAGATACGCAGTATTTT.

The chain links TRBV10-1 to TRBJ1-3; D unclear. V shed 4 bases and J shed 7 bases, with 11 bases lying between them. This CDR3 contains 13 residues. Germline V gene lookup returns CDR1 WNHNN and CDR2 SYGVQD (reference sequence). In DNA form, the CDR3 reads TGCGCCAGCAGTGTCGGGATCGGGAACACCATATATTTT. Amino acid sequence: CASSVGIGNTIYF.

This CDR3 reads CASSPGGRAQETQYF. The DNA for the CDR3 is TGCGCCAGCAGCCCTGGCGGGAGGGCTCAAGAGACCCAGTACTTC. The chain joins TRBV5-1 to TRBJ2-5, with TRBD2 matching 9 bases. The CDR3 length is 15 residues. J lost 2 bases, V lost 4 bases, and 6 bases had no gene match. Germline CDR1 SGHRS, CDR2 YFSETQ.